This entry describes one TCR beta chain. J was trimmed by 0 bases and V by 5 bases; bases with no gene match: 5. Germline CDR1 reads LNHDA; CDR2 reads SQIVND (reference sequence). CDR3 length equals 16 residues. The data are from a study of OX40 agonist ivuxolimab in advanced cancers. Across the whole study: Patients took ivuxolimab, an agonistic anti-OX40 (CD134) antibody.

The data were produced by immunoSEQ multiplex PCR, yet TCRdb's version contains in-frame clones alone and is incomplete. The sample contains 60,000 to 70,000 clones, 75% to 90% of which appear only once. The sample consisted of CD4+ or CD8+ T cells sorted from blood, taken in a trial of the OX40 agonist ivuxolimab. This clonotype was obtained from an adult with an advanced solid tumor such as melanoma, head and neck, liver or kidney cancer. V and J are TRBV19 and TRBJ1-5, with TRBD1 matching 9 bases. The CDR3 loop is CASSVDRGNSNQPQHF. The CDR3 DNA reads TGTGCCAGTAGTGTTGACAGGGGGAATAGCAATCAGCCCCAGCATTTT. Based on the CDR3 plus reference TRBV19 and TRBJ1-5, the full variable domain is DGGITQSPKYLFRKEGQNVTLSCEQNLNHDAMYWYRQDPGQGLRLIYYSQIVNDFQKGDIAEGYSVSREKKESFPLTVTSAQKNPTAFYLCASSVDRGNSNQPQHFGDGTRLSIL.